This T cell receptor beta chain came from a study of identifying expanded T cells in peripheral blood (dated by TCRdb to between 2018 and 2021). For the wider study: Technical replicates were generated by sequencing separate aliquots of the same genomic DNA pool, and four replicates were compared pairwise. What the authors observed across the whole study: Across all healthy-donor time intervals, the beta-binomial model significantly lowered both the number of clones called differentially abundant and the false-positive rate. For all healthy donors, the variance in clone template counts between roughly 2-week samples rose significantly as total template count increased. Between technical replicates the binomial model flagged roughly 1.2 differentially abundant clones, whereas over around 2 weeks the binomial model flagged about 15 and over about 4 weeks approximately 20. The authors expected biological variance in healthy repertoires might increase further over much longer intervals such as months to years.

On this clone itself: No antigen is known for it. Per-nucleotide qualities are absent, and no much larger clonotype sits a single base away.

CDR1 SNHLY and CDR2 FYNNEI are derived from the germline V gene. V is reduced by 3 bases and J by 10 bases, leaving a spacing of 12 bases between them. The CDR3 runs 12 amino acids, cysteine and phenylalanine included. The CDR3 DNA has 36 bases and is translated from base 1. TCRbeta CDR3 regions were profiled by bias-controlled multiplex PCR amplification of genomic DNA with the immunoSEQ Assay. Concerning the study's data processing: The absolute abundance of each unique TCRbeta CDR3 region was quantified after sequences were collapsed and filtered. Differential abundance was assessed using a binomial (Fisher-equivalent) model and a beta-binomial model in which time-dependent variance fitted from healthy donors was added. Any clone with fewer than 5 combined templates was excluded, and a clone was called differentially abundant if its Benjamini-Hochberg FDR was below 0.01. In the beta-binomial model, variance was expressed as a function of the total template count across the two samples, in the form v = (b*log(k)+a)^2. Not all clones reach the TCRdb copy of this immuneACCESS table, which keeps in-frame sequences only. Checked studies attribute under half of the gap to unresolved V genes and leave the rest unexplained. V and J calls and clone size are given by that table; D and trimming were obtained from the DNA. Counted in this sample were 100,000 to 150,000 clones; less than 90% of them appeared once. Jointly, the top ten make up less than 10% of the sample.

No immune events, such as infections, were documented for the healthy donors during the collection period. Blood repertoires from healthy donors were used as a training cohort for calibrating time-dependent variance in a beta-binomial model of differential abundance of T-cell clones. The training cohort included around ten healthy donors, of whom 3 were female and 7 were male. The donors were between roughly 25 and 70 years old, with an average age of about 40 years. Whole blood, obtained from a commercial supplier, was collected from each healthy donor at three time points spaced approximately 15 days apart. Genomic DNA was extracted from unsorted whole blood for immunosequencing.

This chain joins TRBV2 to TRBJ1-1, with the D gene not confidently named. The receptor's source is a person aged 18 to 75 in good health. Material for sequencing was blood. The DNA sequence is TGTGCCAGCAGTGAGAGCGGGCAGTTAGCTTTCTTT. Its protein reads: CASSESGQLAFF.